Sequencing of this TCR beta chain was carried out in a study of shared clonotypes between healthy human individuals. About the research overall: CD4 naive cells filled three plates per donor, CD4 memory three, CD8 naive two and CD8 memory one.

In the authors' workflow: Owing to the provision of junction-only sequences devoid of quality scores by immunoSEQ, filtering differed. TCRdb keeps only in-frame clones here, not all; method: immunoSEQ multiplex PCR. The DNA gave D and trimming, while V, J and clone size come from that table. The sample records over a million clones, about four fifths being singletons. This clone appeared once. This clonotype was obtained from a man aged 18 to 30 in good health. Some clones in this sample may be carry-over from other donors' samples. Sequencing input: memory CD4+ T cells from PBMCs. Noted subset: CD45RA-negative fraction.

CDR3 coding DNA: TGCGCCAGCAGCATCCGGTCCATCGAAGAGACCCAGTACTTC. Translated: CASSIRSIEETQYF. The chain recombines TRBV5-1 with TRBJ2-5; the D is unclear. This CDR3 has 14 residues. CDR1 and CDR2 (germline): SGHRS, YFSETQ. The V end was cut by 4 bases, the J end by 3 bases, with 13 bases between.